This TCR beta chain originates from a study of T-cell memory formation after mild COVID-19. Study results and caveats: Balance between CD4 and CD8 was seen in clones contracting day 15 to 85, and a CD4+ lean was seen in later expanders.

Turning to this clonotype: Its cognate antigen is unknown.

The 5'RACE method, run with constant-segment primers, produced TCR alpha and TCR beta cDNA libraries (carrying sample barcodes and UMIs). TCRdb itself ran the 5' RACE reads through MiXCR, one entry per CDR3 protein. The sample lists about 440,000 distinct CDR3 sequences, about 20% occurring once. The sequenced material came from PBMCs or a T cell subset sorted from them (not recorded which). The TCR comes from an adult woman who had mild COVID-19 (a few samples of this study predate the infection). Cell type and time point are not known.

CDR3 sequence (DNA): TGTGCCACCAGTGAGTCGGTGACGGTGAGCACAGATACGCAGTATTTT. It translates to CATSESVTVSTDTQYF. The chain is built from TRBV24-1 and TRBJ2-3; D call uncertain. The CDR3 totals 16 residues. Germline CDR1 reads KGHDR; CDR2 reads SFDVKD. V was shortened by 4 bases and J by 0 bases, with 13 bases between the two germline ends.